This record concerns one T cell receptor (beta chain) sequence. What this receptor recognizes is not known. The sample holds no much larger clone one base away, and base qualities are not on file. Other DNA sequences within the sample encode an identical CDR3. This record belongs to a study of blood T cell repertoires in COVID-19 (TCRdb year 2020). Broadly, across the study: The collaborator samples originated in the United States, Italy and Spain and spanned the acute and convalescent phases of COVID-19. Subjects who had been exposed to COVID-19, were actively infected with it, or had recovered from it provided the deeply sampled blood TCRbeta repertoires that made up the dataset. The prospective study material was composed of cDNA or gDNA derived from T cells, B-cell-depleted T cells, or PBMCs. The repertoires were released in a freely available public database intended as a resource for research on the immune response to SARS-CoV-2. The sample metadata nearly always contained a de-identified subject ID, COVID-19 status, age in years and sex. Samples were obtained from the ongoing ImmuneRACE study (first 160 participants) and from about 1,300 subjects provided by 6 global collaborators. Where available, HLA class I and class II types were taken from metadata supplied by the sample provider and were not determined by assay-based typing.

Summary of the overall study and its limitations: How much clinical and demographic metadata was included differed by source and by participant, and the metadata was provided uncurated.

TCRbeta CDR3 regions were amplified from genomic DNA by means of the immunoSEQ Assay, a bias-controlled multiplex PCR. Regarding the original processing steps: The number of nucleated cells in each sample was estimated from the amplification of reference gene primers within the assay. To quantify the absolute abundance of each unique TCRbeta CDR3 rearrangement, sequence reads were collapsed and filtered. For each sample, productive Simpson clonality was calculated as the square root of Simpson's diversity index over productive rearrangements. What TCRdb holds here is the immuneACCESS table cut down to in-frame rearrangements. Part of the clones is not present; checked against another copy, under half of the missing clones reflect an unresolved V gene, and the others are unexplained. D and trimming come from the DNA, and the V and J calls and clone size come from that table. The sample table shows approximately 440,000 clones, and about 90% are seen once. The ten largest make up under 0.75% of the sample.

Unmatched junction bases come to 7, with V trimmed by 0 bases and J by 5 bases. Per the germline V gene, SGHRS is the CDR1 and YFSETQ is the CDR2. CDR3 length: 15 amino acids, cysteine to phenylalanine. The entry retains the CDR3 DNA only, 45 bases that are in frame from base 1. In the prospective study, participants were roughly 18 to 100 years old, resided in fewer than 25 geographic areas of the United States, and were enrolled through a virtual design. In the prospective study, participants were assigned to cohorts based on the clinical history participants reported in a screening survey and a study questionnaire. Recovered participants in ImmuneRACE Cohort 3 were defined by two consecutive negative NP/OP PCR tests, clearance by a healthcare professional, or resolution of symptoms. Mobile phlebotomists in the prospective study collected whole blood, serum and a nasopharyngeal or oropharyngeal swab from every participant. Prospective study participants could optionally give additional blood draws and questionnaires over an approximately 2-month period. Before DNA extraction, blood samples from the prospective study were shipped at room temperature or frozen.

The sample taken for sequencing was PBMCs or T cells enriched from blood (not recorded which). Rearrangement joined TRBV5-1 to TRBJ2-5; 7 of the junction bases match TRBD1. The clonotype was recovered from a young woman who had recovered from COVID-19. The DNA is TGCGCCAGCAGCTTGGCCGGAACAGGGGAGGAGACCCAGTACTTC. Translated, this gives CASSLAGTGEETQYF.